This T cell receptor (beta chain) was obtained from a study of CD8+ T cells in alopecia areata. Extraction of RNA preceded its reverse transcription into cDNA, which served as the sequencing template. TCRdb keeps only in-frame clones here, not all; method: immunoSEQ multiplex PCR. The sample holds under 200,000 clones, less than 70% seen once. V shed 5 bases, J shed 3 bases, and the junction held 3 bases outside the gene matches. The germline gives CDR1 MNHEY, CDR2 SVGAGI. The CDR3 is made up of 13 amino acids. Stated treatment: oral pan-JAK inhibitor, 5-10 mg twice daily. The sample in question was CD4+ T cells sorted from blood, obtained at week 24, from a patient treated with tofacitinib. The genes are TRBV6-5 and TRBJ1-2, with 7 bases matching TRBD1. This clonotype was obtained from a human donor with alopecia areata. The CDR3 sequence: CASSRDRDYGYTF. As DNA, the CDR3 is TGTGCCAGCAGTAGAGACAGGGACTATGGCTACACCTTC.